These T cell receptor beta chains were read from a single sample in a study of spatial heterogeneity in lung cancer. Each CDR3 protein is one row after TCRdb ran MiXCR on the 5' RACE reads. The sample includes about 15,000 distinct CDR3 sequences, approximately 19% of them seen just once. Sequenced here: PBMCs, sampled at follow-up. These receptors came from a male donor with early-stage non-small cell lung cancer. CDR3s include the opening cysteine and the closing phenylalanine or tryptophan. The D gene is left open where the match is weak. Size values are once, few and many counts, or a class for expanded clones, and some rows have none.

j_call	clone_size	v_call	d_call	cdr3_nt	cdr3_aa
TRBJ2-2	many	TRBV2	.	TGTGCCAGCAGGCCCACCGGGGAGCTGTTTTTT	CASRPTGELFF
TRBJ2-1	few	TRBV6-5	.	TGTGCCAGCATCGATTCGGGAGAGCAGTTCTTC	CASIDSGEQFF
TRBJ2-7	many	TRBV10-3	.	TGTGCCATCAGTGAACCGGGCGAAAGCTCCTACGAGCAGTACTTC	CAISEPGESSYEQYF
TRBJ2-3	many	TRBV15	.	TGTGCCACCAGCAGACTTACTGAGGGATGGCAGTATTTT	CATSRLTEGWQYF
TRBJ1-6	many	TRBV7-3	.	TGTGCCAGCAGCTTACAGGGTAATTCACCCCTCCACTTT	CASSLQGNSPLHF
TRBJ2-1	many	TRBV3-1	TRBD2	TGTGCCAGCAGCCCCAGGACCGGGGGGGCCGTCGATGAGCAGTTCTTC	CASSPRTGGAVDEQFF
TRBJ2-2	many	TRBV6-2/TRBV6-3	TRBD1	TGTGCCAGCAGTTACCCCACCGACAGGGCTCTGTCGAACACCGGGGAGCTGTTTTTT	CASSYPTDRALSNTGELFF
TRBJ2-7	few	TRBV7-3	TRBD1	TGTGCCAGCAGCCATAGGGGCGTGACAGGGGCCTACGAGCAGTACTTC	CASSHRGVTGAYEQYF
TRBJ1-4	once	TRBV11-3	TRBD1	TGTGCCAGCAGCCAGACAGGGACTAATGAAAAACTGTTTTTT	CASSQTGTNEKLFF
TRBJ1-5	medium-sized	TRBV25-1	TRBD1	TGTGCCAGCAGTCTGACAGGGAGCAATCAGCCCCAGCATTTT	CASSLTGSNQPQHF
TRBJ2-7	.	TRBV29-1	TRBD2	TGCAGCGTTTATAGCGGGGGTTCCTCCTACGAGCAGTACTTC	CSVYSGGSSYEQYF
TRBJ1-2	.	TRBV30	.	TGTGCCTGGAGTGCACAGAATGGCTACACCTTC	CAWSAQNGYTF
TRBJ1-2	many	TRBV29-1	.	TGCAGCGTTGAGAGGGGAGGGTATGGCTACACCTTC	CSVERGGYGYTF
TRBJ2-1	many	TRBV7-9	.	TGTGCCAGCGCCCTGGGGGGCCTCGATGAGCAGTTCTTC	CASALGGLDEQFF
TRBJ2-7	.	TRBV10-1	.	TGCGCCAGCAGTGAGACAGGGAATTACGAGCAGTACTTC	CASSETGNYEQYF
TRBJ1-5	many	TRBV12-2	.	TGTGCAAGTCGCTTACAGCCGGGCAGGGGGCTGAGCAATCAGCCCCAGCATTTT	CASRLQPGRGLSNQPQHF
TRBJ2-3	many	TRBV5-6	TRBD1	TGTGCCAGCAATCGGGACAGGAGCACAGATACGCAGTATTTT	CASNRDRSTDTQYF
TRBJ2-5	few	TRBV7-2	.	TGTGCCAGCAGCTTAGCGGGAGGAGCTAACCAAGAGACCCAGTACTTC	CASSLAGGANQETQYF
TRBJ2-7	many	TRBV11-2	TRBD1	TGTGCCAGCAGCTCGGGACAGAACTCCTACGAGCAGTACTTC	CASSSGQNSYEQYF
TRBJ2-2	medium-sized	TRBV6-1	TRBD1	TGTGCCAGCAGTGAAGTCCCGACAGGGTTGAACACCGGGGAGCTGTTTTTT	CASSEVPTGLNTGELFF
TRBJ1-1	.	TRBV20-1	.	TGCAGTGCTAGAGTGGAAAGCACTGAAGCTTTCTTT	CSARVESTEAFF
TRBJ1-2	few	TRBV29-1	.	TGCAGCGACTGGGACAACTATGGCTACACCTTC	CSDWDNYGYTF
TRBJ2-2	few	TRBV5-1	.	TGCGCCAGCAGCTTGGGGACTAACACCGGGGAGCTGTTTTTT	CASSLGTNTGELFF